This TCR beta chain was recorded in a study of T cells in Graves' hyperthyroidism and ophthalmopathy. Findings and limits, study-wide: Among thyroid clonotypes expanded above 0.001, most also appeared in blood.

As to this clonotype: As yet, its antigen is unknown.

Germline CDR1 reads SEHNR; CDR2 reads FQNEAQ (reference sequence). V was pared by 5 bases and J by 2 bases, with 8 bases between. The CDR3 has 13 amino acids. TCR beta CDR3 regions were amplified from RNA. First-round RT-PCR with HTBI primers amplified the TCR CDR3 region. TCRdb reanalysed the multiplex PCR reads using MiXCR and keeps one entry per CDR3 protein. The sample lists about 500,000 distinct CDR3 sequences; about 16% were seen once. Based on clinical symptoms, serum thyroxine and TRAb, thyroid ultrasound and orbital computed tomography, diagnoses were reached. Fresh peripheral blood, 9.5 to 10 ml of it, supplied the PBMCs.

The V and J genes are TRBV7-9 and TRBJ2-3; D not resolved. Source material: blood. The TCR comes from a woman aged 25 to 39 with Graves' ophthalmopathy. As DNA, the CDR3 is TGTGCCAGCAGCCGGACCAACACAGATACGCAGTATTTT. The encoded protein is CASSRTNTDTQYF.